Shown below are 10 T cell receptor beta chains from a single sample sequenced in a study of T cells expressing NK-cell markers. Each CDR3 protein gets one entry in TCRdb, which reprocessed the 5' RACE reads and gives no DNA. The sample totals hundreds of thousands of distinct CDR3 sequences. The sample was blood T cells: a sorted CD56 or NKG2C T cell subset, CD4+ or CD8+ T cells, or bulk PBMC T cells (not recorded which). These receptor sequences come from a man between 18 and 69 years old in good health.

The J gene is TRBJ1-5, the V gene TRBV3-1; TCRdb returns TRBD1, unconfirmable since there is no DNA. CDR1 is LGHDT and CDR2 is YNNKEL in the germline V gene (reference sequence). The CDR3 is 14 residues long. CDR3 loop: CASSQTGFGGPQHF.

V is TRBV13 and J is TRBJ2-1; the D gene TCRdb calls, TRBD2, cannot be checked with no DNA. Germline CDR1 reads PRHDT; CDR2 reads FYEKMQ (reference sequence). CDR3 length: 15 residues. This chain's CDR3 is CASSLGPSGVGEQFF.

The chain carries TRBV12-3 or TRBV12-4 and TRBJ2-3. The CDR3 is made up of 14 amino acids. The CDR3 loop reads CASSLALAVDTQYF.

This chain links TRBV5-1 with TRBJ2-1; as DNA is missing, the TRBD2 call by TCRdb cannot be tested. CDR3 size: 17 residues. From germline, CDR1 is SGHRS and CDR2 YFSETQ. The CDR3 sequence is CASSLVSRGSKANEQFF.

CDR3 residues: CSASSKQGHYGYTF. This chain links TRBV20-1 with TRBJ1-2; TCRdb gives TRBD1 as the D gene, but with no DNA this cannot be confirmed. Germline V lookup: CDR1 DFQATT, CDR2 SNEGSKA (reference sequence). The CDR3 length is 14 residues.

J is TRBJ1-1 and V is TRBV5-6; TCRdb designates TRBD1, a call that cannot be tested without DNA. Germline loops: CDR1 SGHDT, CDR2 YYEEEE. CDR3 length: 14 residues. CDR3 residues: CASSTAGTGGEAFF.

This chain uses TRBV3-1 with TRBJ2-7; with no DNA, the TCRdb D assignment of TRBD1 cannot be verified. Germline lookup yields CDR1 LGHDT and CDR2 YNNKEL (reference sequence). CDR3 length equals 16 residues. This chain's CDR3 is CASSQEGIQGGREQYF.

The rearrangement links TRBV11-3 to TRBJ2-1; TCRdb returns TRBD2, unconfirmable since there is no DNA. The CDR3 has 14 residues. In germline, CDR1 is SGHNT, CDR2 YENEEA. CDR3 loop: CASSRTSAYNEQFF.

The chain joins TRBV4-2 to TRBJ2-2; the D call of TRBD2 rests on TCRdb alone, since no DNA is present to check it. Germline V gene sequence: CDR1 LGHNA, CDR2 YNFKEQ. The CDR3 extends over 17 amino acids. The CDR3 reads CASSQALAGGGGGELFF.

This chain joins TRBV21-1 and TRBJ2-6. TRBV21-1 counts as a pseudogene. This CDR3 spans 17 amino acids. The CDR3 is CASSKRETSSGANVLTF.